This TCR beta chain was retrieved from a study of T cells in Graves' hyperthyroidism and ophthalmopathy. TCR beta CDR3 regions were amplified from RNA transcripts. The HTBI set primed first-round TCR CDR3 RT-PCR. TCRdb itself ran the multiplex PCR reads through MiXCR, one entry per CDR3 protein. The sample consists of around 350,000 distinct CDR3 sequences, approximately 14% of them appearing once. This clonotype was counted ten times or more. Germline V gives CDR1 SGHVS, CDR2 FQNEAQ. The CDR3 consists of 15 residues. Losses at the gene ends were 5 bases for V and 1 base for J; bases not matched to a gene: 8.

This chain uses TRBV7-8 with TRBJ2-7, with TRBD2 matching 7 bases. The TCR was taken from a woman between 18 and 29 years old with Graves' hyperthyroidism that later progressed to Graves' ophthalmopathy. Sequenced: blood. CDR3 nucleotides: TGTGCCAGCAGCCCCAAGCGGGATCCTTCCTACGAGCAGTACTTC. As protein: CASSPKRDPSYEQYF.